This T cell receptor (beta chain) was documented in a study of vaccination effects on CD4 cells after COVID-19. Study-wide context: Two-dose vaccination with either BNT162b2 or mRNA-1273 was given to the participants.

Before any sequencing was done, the ViraFEST assay used viral peptide pools to expand antigen-specific CD4+ T cells. Subsequent to less than 13 days of culture, CD4+ T cells were isolated. According to the study, vaccine recipients showed no prior SARS-CoV-2 infection and negative nucleocapsid antibodies. V was shortened by 0 bases and J by 0 bases, with 10 bases between the two germline ends. The CDR3 has 16 amino acids. Germline V gene data show CDR1 as SGDLS and CDR2 as YYNGEE. In regard to this clone: Antigen unknown.

Assay used: immunoSEQ multiplex PCR; TCRdb lists only in-frame clones, some missing. The table lists tens of thousands of clones, 68% of them singletons, with about 9.9% in the top ten. This specimen was CD4+ T cells from PBMCs cultured with HCoV-NL63 spike peptides, taken before COVID-19 vaccination. The rearrangement uses TRBV9 and TRBJ2-1; the D gene is possibly TRBD1 (5 bases). The clonotype comes from a human donor who received a COVID-19 vaccine. The DNA for the CDR3 is TGTGCCAGCAGCGTAGGGGGCCTCAGCTCCTACAATGAGCAGTTCTTC. This codes for CASSVGGLSSYNEQFF.